These 10 T cell receptor beta chains were sequenced from one sample in a study of prognosis after radiotherapy for stage I lung cancer. CDR3 of TCR beta was amplified from genomic DNA via a two-round multiplex PCR. Primers were specific to each TRBV and TRBJ gene in first-round PCR. TCRdb re-analysed the multiplex PCR reads in MiXCR, keeping a single row per CDR3 protein. Of approximately 16,000 distinct CDR3 sequences in the sample, more than 25% were seen once. The sequencing used PBMCs, collected before or after stereotactic body radiation therapy (not recorded which). Receptors originate from a donor of 50 years or more with non-small cell lung cancer.

This clonotype has a count of ten or more. J is TRBJ1-2 and V is TRBV3-1, with D unresolved. The CDR3 is 13 amino acids. V lost 0 bases, J lost 0 bases, and 2 bases lay in between. CDR1 is LGHDT, CDR2 YNNKEL, per germline (reference sequence). CDR3 nucleotides: TGTGCCAGCAGCCAAGATACTAACTATGGCTACACCTTC. This sequence encodes CASSQDTNYGYTF.

This clonotype was detected ten times or more. This sequence joins TRBV18 and TRBJ2-2; D unclear. Trimming removed 6 bases from V and 0 bases from J, with 11 bases in between. The CDR3 spans 15 residues. Germline CDR1 reads KGHSH; CDR2 reads LQKENI. The CDR3 protein is CASSVGRSNTGELFF. Written as DNA, the CDR3 is TGTGCCAGCTCCGTTGGGCGTTCGAACACCGGGGAGCTGTTTTTT. Supplemented by reference TRBV18 and TRBJ2-2, the full variable domain reads NAGVMQNPRHLVRRRGQEARLRCSPMKGHSHVYWYRQLPEEGLKFMVYLQKENIIDESGMPKERFSAEFPKEGPSILRIQQVVRGDSAAYFCASSVGRSNTGELFFGEGSRLTVL.

The chain carries TRBV9 and TRBJ2-1; D is undetermined. Germline V gene lookup returns CDR1 SGDLS and CDR2 YYNGEE. This CDR3 region has 15 residues. Deletions cut 3 bases from V and 4 bases from J, with 14 bases between. In DNA form, the CDR3 reads TGTGCCAGCAGCGAGCGCGGAGACGTGTACAATGAGCAGTTCTTC. It specifies CASSERGDVYNEQFF.

The chain uses TRBV24-1 and TRBJ2-1; 16 nucleotides agree with TRBD2. Germline values: CDR1 KGHDR, CDR2 SFDVKD. This CDR3 is built from 15 residues. The DNA for the CDR3 is TGTGCAACCGCCAAGGGACTAGCGGGAGGGGGTGAGCAGTTCTTC. It yields the protein CATAKGLAGGGEQFF.

Relative to its sample, this clonotype is medium-sized. This chain uses TRBV6-2 or TRBV6-3 with TRBJ2-1; D not resolved. The CDR3 consists of 17 residues. Between the trimmed V and J ends, which lost 0 bases and 4 bases, there was a span of 16 bases. Germline CDR1 and CDR2: MNHEY and SVGEGT. CDR3 sequence reads: CASSYSLVATLYNEQFF. As DNA, the CDR3 is TGTGCCAGCAGTTACTCTCTAGTGGCTACCCTATACAATGAGCAGTTCTTC.

This chain joins TRBV20-1 and TRBJ2-3; TRBD2 matches at 8 bases. The CDR3 has 15 amino acids. The germline gives CDR1 DFQATT, CDR2 SNEGSKA (reference sequence). V shed 3 bases and J 2 bases; nucleotides not matched to a gene: 7. CDR3 region: CSASLLADATDTQYF. The CDR3 DNA reads as TGCAGTGCTAGCCTACTAGCGGATGCCACAGATACGCAGTATTTT.

The chain has TRBV7-9 and TRBJ2-5, with TRBD2 matching 8 bases. The CDR3 is 14 residues long. CDR1 SEHNR and CDR2 FQNEAQ come from the germline V gene (reference sequence). The chain's CDR3 is CTGSLGTSQETQYF. The CDR3 bases are TGTACCGGCAGCCTCGGGACTAGCCAAGAGACCCAGTACTTC.

This clonotype showed up many times. A much larger clone lies a single base off, so this may be a read error. The rearrangement joins TRBV6-1 to TRBJ2-2, with a weak D call TRBD2 (5 bases). Germline CDR1 and CDR2: MNHNS and SASEGT. Trimming took 1 base from V and 3 from J, leaving 9 bases between them. The CDR3 extends over 15 amino acids. The CDR3 spells CASSEGERDTGELFF. CDR3 DNA: TGTGCCAGCAGTGAAGGCGAGAGGGACACCGGGGAGCTGTTTTTT.

There are many counts of this clonotype. The chain employs TRBV20-1 and TRBJ2-7; perhaps TRBD1 as D (6 bases). The CDR3 length is 13 residues. V shed 6 bases and J shed 2 bases, with 14 bases lying between them. CDR1 and CDR2 (germline): DFQATT, SNEGSKA (reference sequence). CDR3 in DNA: TGCAGTGCAGACGACAGGATGGCCTACGAGCAGTACTTC. It translates to CSADDRMAYEQYF.

The table lists this clonotype with a few counts. One base separates it from a far larger clone, so it is likely a read error. The chain joins TRBV6-5 to TRBJ1-1; 9 bases line up with TRBD1. V lost 11 bases and J lost 5; bases outside the gene matches: 15. There are 15 residues in the CDR3. Germline values: CDR1 MNHEY, CDR2 SVGAGI. CDR3 loop: CAGTMGPDRGTEAFF. The CDR3 region has the DNA TGTGCCGGCACGATGGGCCCCGACAGGGGGACTGAAGCTTTCTTT.